The clone carrying this TCR beta chain has only one observation. The antigen remains unidentified. Assay used: immunoSEQ multiplex PCR; TCRdb lists only in-frame clones, some missing. The sample shows roughly 2.6 million clones, more than 90% of them seen only once. Trimming cost V 4 bases and J 3 bases; bases outside gene matches: 2. In germline, CDR1 is SGHRS, CDR2 YFSETQ. This CDR3 comprises 13 residues. The data stem from a study of shared clonotypes between healthy human individuals. General observations from the study: The sampled material consisted only of blood, and tissue repertoires are likely to differ. Generation probabilities were higher for clonotypes shared across all four sorted-subset donors than for unshared ones. Clonotypes that were shared across a handful of donors made up approximately 5% of naive CD4 clonotypes.

The sample consisted of naive CD4+ T cells sorted from blood. Subset: CD45RA+ positively selected. The TCR was taken from a man aged 18 to 35 in good health. V and J are TRBV5-1 and TRBJ2-7; 9 bases agree with TRBD2. CDR3 nucleotide sequence: TGCGCCAGCAGCCGTAGCGGGGGCTACGAGCAGTACTTC. Encoded protein: CASSRSGGYEQYF.